These 32 T cell receptor beta chains were sequenced from one sample in a study of OX40 agonist ivuxolimab in advanced cancers. TCRdb's table, derived via immunoSEQ multiplex PCR, lists solely in-frame clones and lacks some. Of tens of thousands of clones listed, 80% to 90% are singletons. Sequenced here: CD4+ or CD8+ T cells sorted from blood, sampled in a trial of the OX40 agonist ivuxolimab. Receptor source: an adult with an advanced solid tumor such as melanoma, head and neck, liver or kidney cancer.

The V and J genes are TRBV10-3 and TRBJ2-5; 11 bases align to TRBD1. Germline CDR1 is ENHRY and CDR2 is SYGVKD. The CDR3 is made up of 15 amino acids. Losses at the gene ends were 10 bases for V and 5 bases for J; bases not matched to a gene: 12. CDR3 bases: TGTGCCACCGGGGGACAGGGGGTCCCAAAGGAGACCCAGTACTTC. This translates into CATGGQGVPKETQYF.

The count of this clone is one. V gene TRBV13 combines with J gene TRBJ1-6, with D perhaps matching TRBD1 (5 bases). Germline V gene sequence: CDR1 PRHDT, CDR2 FYEKMQ (reference sequence). Trimming pared 3 bases from V and 5 bases from J, leaving 17 bases between. The CDR3 is 17 residues long. CDR3 region: CASSLDPRGRNNSPLHF. The CDR3 nucleotides read TGTGCCAGCAGCTTGGATCCTCGGGGACGGAATAATTCACCCCTCCACTTT.

This rearrangement joins TRBV9 to TRBJ1-4; unclear D gene. Germline V gene sequence: CDR1 SGDLS, CDR2 YYNGEE. Trimming shortened V by 1 base and J by 9 bases, and 13 bases separated the two germline ends. This CDR3 is 14 amino acids long. The CDR3 DNA sequence: TGTGCCAGCAGCGTATTAACAGACGGGCAAAAACTGTTTTTT. Amino acids: CASSVLTDGQKLFF.

This clone was seen just once. The chain combines TRBV6-6 with TRBJ1-6, with TRBD1 matching over 7 bases. The CDR3 totals 15 residues. Per germline, CDR1 MNHNY and CDR2 SVGAGI (reference sequence). V lost 7 bases and J lost 4; bases outside the gene matches: 7. The CDR3 here is CASTSTGEYNSPLHF. CDR3 coding DNA: TGTGCCAGCACCTCAACAGGGGAATATAATTCACCCCTCCACTTT.

The chain links TRBV7-3 to TRBJ1-1; D possibly corresponds to TRBD1 (6 bases). The CDR3 totals 15 residues. Germline lookup yields CDR1 SGHTA and CDR2 FQGTGA. The V end lost 6 bases, the J end lost 1 base, and 15 bases lay between the germline ends. The CDR3 here is CASSTYRARNTEAFF. The DNA of the CDR3 is TGTGCCAGCAGTACTTACAGGGCCCGGAACACTGAAGCTTTCTTT. The full variable domain, its missing parts supplied by reference TRBV7-3 and TRBJ1-1, is GAGVSQTPSNKVTEKGKYVELRCDPISGHTALYWYRQSLGQGPEFLIYFQGTGAADDSGLPNDRFFAVRPEGSVSTLKIQRTERGDSAVYLCASSTYRARNTEAFFGQGTRLTVV.

The V call is TRBV7-9, the J call TRBJ2-7; 9 nucleotides align to TRBD1. The ends lost 5 bases at V and 2 bases at J; junction bases unmatched: 4. The CDR3 is 14 residues long. The germline V gene encodes CDR1 SEHNR and CDR2 FQNEAQ (reference sequence). The CDR3 sequence is CASSRQGDAYEQYF. The CDR3 region has the DNA TGTGCCAGCAGCCGACAGGGGGACGCCTACGAGCAGTACTTC.

The chain links TRBV28 to TRBJ2-7; 8 nucleotides match TRBD1. Germline V gives CDR1 MDHEN, CDR2 SYDVKM. The CDR3 extends over 14 amino acids. The V gene end was trimmed by 7 bases and the J gene end by 5 bases; junction bases not matched to a gene: 10. DNA of the CDR3: TGTGCCAGCATTCCCGGGGACAGGTTCGACGAGCAGTACTTC. Residues: CASIPGDRFDEQYF. The whole variable domain, filled in from reference TRBV28 and TRBJ2-7, reads DVKVTQSSRYLVKRTGEKVFLECVQDMDHENMFWYRQDPGLGLRLIYFSYDVKMKEKGDIPEGYSVSREKKERFSLILESASTNQTSMYLCASIPGDRFDEQYFGPGTRLTVT.

This chain uses TRBV18 with TRBJ2-1; possible D gene TRBD2, 6 bases. The CDR3 runs to 16 residues. In germline, CDR1 is KGHSH, CDR2 LQKENI. Trimming stripped 5 bases from V and 4 bases from J, with 18 bases between. CDR3 region: CASSSTVPRGYNEQFF. DNA for the CDR3: TGTGCCAGCTCATCTACAGTACCCCGGGGGTACAATGAGCAGTTCTTC.

This clone appeared a few times. The V call is TRBV7-2, the J call TRBJ1-4; D is possibly TRBD1 (6 bases). Germline V gene sequence: CDR1 SGHTA, CDR2 FQGNSA. V was clipped by 5 bases and J by 11 bases, with 15 bases between them. The CDR3 contains 13 residues. The CDR3 loop is CASSGRGVGKLFF. The CDR3 nucleotides are TGTGCCAGCAGCGGTAGGGGGGTGGGGAAACTGTTTTTT.

The rearrangement uses TRBV7-9 and TRBJ1-4, with a tentative D call TRBD1 (5 bases). V lost 6 bases, J lost 5 bases, and 25 bases lay in between. The CDR3 is 18 residues long. Germline V gene data show CDR1 as SEHNR and CDR2 as FQNEAQ (reference sequence). CDR3 nucleotide sequence: TGTGCCAGCAGTCACAGCCGGGATTTCGGGGACTCGAATGAAAAACTGTTTTTT. As protein: CASSHSRDFGDSNEKLFF.

This clone showed up just once. The V gene is TRBV5-4, the J gene TRBJ1-1; no reliable D call. This CDR3 has 12 amino acids. Trimming shortened V by 7 bases and J by 4 bases, and 11 bases separated the two germline ends. Germline CDR1 reads SGHNT; CDR2 reads YYREEE (reference sequence). This CDR3 is CASSPSGTEAFF. DNA for the CDR3: TGTGCCAGCTCACCCTCGGGCACTGAAGCTTTCTTT.

This chain links TRBV29-1 with TRBJ2-5; TRBD2 matches 13 bases. The CDR3 loop spans 17 amino acids. V trimming: 7 bases; J trimming: 3 bases; junction bases outside the gene matches: 14. Germline V gene data show CDR1 as SQVTM and CDR2 as ANQGSEA. As DNA, the CDR3 is TGCAGCGCGACTAGCGGGGGGTTTTCAGGGTTGGAAGAGACCCAGTACTTC. Protein: CSATSGGFSGLEETQYF. The full variable domain, with the rest looked up from reference TRBV29-1 and TRBJ2-5, is SAVISQKPSRDICQRGTSLTIQCQVDSQVTMMFWYRQQPGQSLTLIATANQGSEATYESGFVIDKFPISRPNLTFSTLTVSNMSPEDSSIYLCSATSGGFSGLEETQYFGPGTRLLVL.

Concerning this clone itself: This specimen includes other DNA sequences encoding the same CDR3. The chain links TRBV9 to TRBJ2-5; D is undetermined. The CDR3 loop spans 13 amino acids. Germline V gene data show CDR1 as SGDLS and CDR2 as YYNGEE. V was shortened by 0 bases and J by 3 bases, with 6 bases between the two germline ends. The CDR3 sequence: CASSVVGEETQYF. The CDR3 region has the DNA TGTGCCAGCAGCGTAGTTGGGGAAGAGACCCAGTACTTC.

The V call is TRBV9, the J call TRBJ2-3; 9 bases are a match to TRBD1. The CDR3 totals 16 residues. Germline V gives CDR1 SGDLS, CDR2 YYNGEE. Trimming took 4 bases from V and 3 from J; bases not matched to a gene: 9. DNA for the CDR3: TGTGCCAGCAGCCCACGGGACAGGGCTTGGACAGATACGCAGTATTTT. Translating gives CASSPRDRAWTDTQYF. The variable domain in full, completed from reference TRBV9 and TRBJ2-3, reads DSGVTQTPKHLITATGQRVTLRCSPRSGDLSVYWYQQSLDQGLQFLIQYYNGEERAKGNILERFSAQQFPDLHSELNLSSLELGDSALYFCASSPRDRAWTDTQYFGPGTRLTVL.

This chain uses TRBV4-1 with TRBJ1-2, with D uncertain. This CDR3 comprises 15 residues. Germline assignment: CDR1 MGHRA and CDR2 YSYEKL. Deletions cut 8 bases from V and 0 bases from J, with 16 bases between. This CDR3 is CASSGPGRSNYGYTF. In nucleotides, the CDR3 is TGCGCCAGCTCCGGGCCTGGACGGTCTAACTATGGCTACACCTTC.

The chain recombines TRBV6-5 with TRBJ1-4, with 10 nucleotides matching TRBD1. The CDR3 loop spans 14 amino acids. V shed 5 bases, J shed 9 bases, and the junction held 6 bases outside the gene matches. In germline, CDR1 is MNHEY, CDR2 SVGAGI. The DNA of the CDR3 is TGTGCCAGCAGTGGGACAGGGGCTAGGAAAAAACTGTTTTTT. Its protein product is CASSGTGARKKLFF.

The rearrangement links TRBV6-1 to TRBJ2-5; D may be TRBD2 (5 bases). Trimming shortened V by 6 bases and J by 3 bases, and 11 bases separated the two germline ends. In germline, CDR1 is MNHNS, CDR2 SASEGT. The CDR3 is made up of 13 amino acids. CDR3 nucleotides: TGTGCCAGCAGCCGAGGGCCAGAAGAGACCCAGTACTTC. Residues: CASSRGPEETQYF.

The chain combines TRBV5-1 with TRBJ2-3; 8 bases line up with TRBD1. Unmatched junction bases numbered 1, after V lost 0 bases and J lost 4 bases. The CDR3 runs to 14 residues. Germline CDR1 is SGHRS and CDR2 is YFSETQ. CDR3 DNA: TGCGCCAGCAGCTTGGGGACAGGGTCAGATACGCAGTATTTT. Protein: CASSLGTGSDTQYF.

The J gene is TRBJ1-2, the V gene TRBV19; D ambiguous. CDR3 length: 14 amino acids. Germline V gives CDR1 LNHDA, CDR2 SQIVND (reference sequence). The V end was cut by 0 bases, the J end by 8 bases, with 13 bases between. In nucleotides, the CDR3 is TGTGCCAGTAGTATAGATCCCACAGTCGGAGGCTACACCTTC. Translation: CASSIDPTVGGYTF.

The V call is TRBV30, the J call TRBJ2-4, with a possible D match to TRBD2 (6 bases). The CDR3 is made up of 11 amino acids. The V gene lost 8 bases and the J gene lost 3 bases, with 8 bases spanning the gap. Germline CDR1 and CDR2: GTSNPN and SVGIG (reference sequence). The DNA of the CDR3 is TGTGCCGGAGCGGGCAAAAACATTCAGTACTTC. Its translation: CAGAGKNIQYF.

This clone was picked up one time. The J gene is TRBJ1-5, the V gene TRBV5-1; weak D call: TRBD1 (5 bases). From germline, CDR1 is SGHRS and CDR2 YFSETQ. CDR3 size: 15 residues. V lost 2 bases to trimming and J lost 1 base, with 10 bases between them. The CDR3 DNA reads TGCGCCAGCAGCTTCCAGGGAGGGAGCAATCAGCCCCAGCATTTT. It specifies CASSFQGGSNQPQHF.

The chain is built from TRBV7-2 and TRBJ2-1, with D unclear. Germline CDR1 is SGHTA and CDR2 is FQGNSA. The CDR3 is 12 residues long. Trimming cost V 4 bases and J 7 bases, with 8 bases left between them. CDR3 nucleotide sequence: TGTGCCAGCAGCTGGATGGGAAATGAGCAGTTCTTC. Amino acids: CASSWMGNEQFF.

The chain couples TRBV9 to TRBJ2-5; 7 bases are shared with TRBD2. CDR1 is SGDLS and CDR2 is YYNGEE in the germline V gene. The CDR3 contains 15 residues. The V and J ends lost 0 bases and 5 bases, in that order; junction bases with no gene match: 7. DNA for the CDR3: TGTGCCAGCAGCGTAGAGTGGGGGGGAATGGAGACCCAGTACTTC. Protein: CASSVEWGGMETQYF.

V is TRBV28 and J is TRBJ2-5; D perhaps matches TRBD2 (6 bases). Deletions cut 11 bases from V and 7 bases from J, with 20 bases between. There are 13 residues in the CDR3. Germline CDR1 reads MDHEN; CDR2 reads SYDVKM. The CDR3 bases are TGTGCCGGGAGGCAGGGAAGGGTTGGGACCCAGTACTTC. The encoded protein is CAGRQGRVGTQYF.

V is TRBV28 and J is TRBJ1-2; 9 nucleotides match TRBD1. V shed 6 bases, J shed 4 bases, and the junction held 3 bases outside the gene matches. Per the germline V gene, CDR1 is MDHEN and CDR2 is SYDVKM. CDR3 length equals 13 residues. CDR3 sequence reads: CASRRGQGYGYTF. The CDR3 DNA reads TGTGCCAGCAGAAGGGGACAGGGCTATGGCTACACCTTC.

V and J are TRBV9 and TRBJ2-3, with 8 bases that match TRBD2. This CDR3 is 15 amino acids long. The germline gives CDR1 SGDLS, CDR2 YYNGEE. Trimming removed 0 bases from V and 6 bases from J; junction bases left unmatched: 6. The CDR3 sequence: CASSVDGGASDTQYF. The CDR3 nucleotides are TGTGCCAGCAGCGTAGACGGGGGGGCATCCGATACGCAGTATTTT.

The gene calls are TRBV9 and TRBJ2-2; 9 bases fit TRBD1. The CDR3 has 15 residues. J was trimmed by 6 bases and V by 4 bases; bases with no gene match: 7. In germline, CDR1 is SGDLS, CDR2 YYNGEE. CDR3 DNA: TGTGCCAGCAGCTCCGGGACAGGGCTGGCCGGGGAGCTGTTTTTT. This gives the protein CASSSGTGLAGELFF.

The chain is built from TRBV18 and TRBJ1-2; the D is unclear. CDR3 size: 13 residues. CDR1 and CDR2 (germline): KGHSH, LQKENI. Trimming took 2 bases from V and 4 from J, leaving 8 bases between them. The CDR3, as DNA: TGTGCCAGCTCACCATCTAATCTCTATGGCTACACCTTC. This sequence encodes CASSPSNLYGYTF. Drawing the rest from reference TRBV18 and TRBJ1-2, the complete variable domain is NAGVMQNPRHLVRRRGQEARLRCSPMKGHSHVYWYRQLPEEGLKFMVYLQKENIIDESGMPKERFSAEFPKEGPSILRIQQVVRGDSAAYFCASSPSNLYGYTFGSGTRLTVV.

The chain employs TRBV28 and TRBJ1-1; no clear D gene. Germline lookup yields CDR1 MDHEN and CDR2 SYDVKM. This CDR3 region has 16 residues. Between the trimmed V and J ends, which lost 3 bases and 9 bases, there was a span of 23 bases. This chain's CDR3 is CASSLVGSATLMQAFF. The CDR3 nucleotides are TGTGCCAGCAGTTTGGTCGGTTCGGCGACCCTCATGCAAGCTTTCTTT.

V and J are TRBV6-1 and TRBJ1-2, with 7 bases fitting TRBD1. CDR1 and CDR2 from the germline V gene are MNHNS and SASEGT. J was trimmed by 3 bases and V by 5 bases; bases with no gene match: 9. The CDR3 covers 15 residues. Here the CDR3 DNA reads TGTGCCAGCAGTCAACGGACAGGTTCTGACTATGGCTACACCTTC. Its translation: CASSQRTGSDYGYTF.

V gene TRBV30 combines with J gene TRBJ2-3; 15 bases map to TRBD2. The ends lost 3 bases at V and 6 bases at J; junction bases unmatched: 7. Per the germline V gene, CDR1 is GTSNPN and CDR2 is SVGIG (reference sequence). CDR3 length equals 16 residues. The CDR3 loop is CAWRRGLAGGLDTQYF. Here the CDR3 DNA reads TGTGCCTGGAGGAGAGGACTAGCGGGGGGGCTGGATACGCAGTATTTT.

V gene TRBV10-3 combines with J gene TRBJ1-5; 7 nucleotides agree with TRBD1. This CDR3 has 12 residues. CDR1 and CDR2 (germline): ENHRY, SYGVKD. J lost 3 bases, V lost 10 bases, and 3 bases had no gene match. Written as DNA, the CDR3 is TGTGCCACCGGGACAGCCAATCAGCCCCAGCATTTT. Translation gives CATGTANQPQHF.